This passage covers 14 T cell receptor beta chains from one sample sequenced in a study of CD8+ T cells in alopecia areata. As the sequencing template, cDNA was produced by extracting RNA and reverse transcribing it. Repertoires were generated with immunoSEQ multiplex PCR, while TCRdb's copy carries only in-frame clones and drops some. This sample comprises approximately 1,500 clones, none seen once only. The sequenced sample consisted of lesional skin. The receptor set was obtained from a C3H/HeJ mouse with alopecia areata. For the strain, the MHC haplotype given is H2-k.

This clone turned up a few times. The junction shows a germline mismatch at one end, possibly a read error. Germline and genes: mouse. Read data end 4 residues before the CDR3 end; the end is taken from the germline J gene. Other DNA variants within this sample encode the same CDR3. The V call is TRBV26, the J call TRBJ2-7; 10 nucleotides line up with TRBD2. Germline-derived CDR1 and CDR2 are KGHPV and FQNQEV (reference sequence). This CDR3 has 17 residues. The CDR3 bases that were read are TGTGCCAGCAGCCTGTATAAGGGGACTGGGGACTCCTAT. Residues: CASSLYKGTGDSY. The full CDR3 protein is CASSLYKGTGDSYEQYF.

Details on this clone: A much larger clone lies a single base off, so this may be a read error. The gene symbols are mouse symbols. The missing CDR3 end, 4 residues past where the read stops, is filled in from the germline J gene. The rearrangement links TRBV13-1 to TRBJ1-1; 8 bases are a match to TRBD1. The CDR3 contains 14 residues. Germline loops: CDR1 NSHNY, CDR2 SYGAGN. J lost 0 bases, V lost 4 bases, and 2 bases had no gene match. CDR3 loop: CASSLQGANTEVFF. The sequenced CDR3 bases are TGTGCCAGCAGTCTACAGGGGGCAAACACA.

This clone rates as medium-sized. Gene names and germline match the mouse. The read finishes 4 residues shy of the CDR3 end, and the germline J gene is used to complete it. The chain has TRBV13-3 and TRBJ2-3; 8 bases match TRBD1. Germline V gene data show CDR1 as NNHDY and CDR2 as SYVADS. V gave up 6 bases and J gave up 0 bases; unmatched junction bases: 6. This CDR3 contains 15 residues. CDR3 sequence: CASTRTGSSAETLYF. CDR3 DNA, as far as it was read: TGTGCCAGCACCAGGACAGGGTCTAGTGCAGAA.

A few counts support this clone. The gene symbols are mouse symbols. The CDR3 end is not reached by the read, which stops 4 residues before it; the germline J gene fills it in. This rearrangement joins TRBV13-3 to TRBJ1-4, with TRBD1 as a possible D gene (6 bases). In germline, CDR1 is NNHDY, CDR2 SYVADS. The CDR3 has 14 amino acids. The sequenced part of the CDR3 DNA is TGTGCCAGCAGTATGGGGGGGCGCTCCGAA. Protein sequence: CASSMGGRSE. The CDR3 as a whole reads CASSMGGRSERLFF.

This clone came up a few times. Germline and genes: mouse. The missing CDR3 end, 4 residues past where the read stops, is filled in from the germline J gene. V usage is TRBV31 and J usage is TRBJ2-2, with 9 bases matching TRBD1. The V gene's germline CDR1 is GKSSPN and CDR2 SITVG. This CDR3 has 15 residues. V lost 0 bases and J lost 2; bases outside the gene matches: 1. CDR3 DNA (partial): TGTGCCTGGAGTCTAGGGACAGGGAACACCGGG. Translated, it gives CAWSLGTGNTG. The complete CDR3 reads CAWSLGTGNTGQLYF.

This clone has at least ten counts. Mouse gene names apply. Read sequence stops 4 residues before the CDR3 end, and the germline J gene provides the missing end. The J gene is TRBJ2-1, the V gene TRBV19; D is perhaps TRBD1 (6 bases). The V gene lost 4 bases and the J gene lost 3 bases, with 8 bases spanning the gap. The germline V gene encodes CDR1 FNHDT and CDR2 SITEND (reference sequence). The CDR3 extends over 13 amino acids. The DNA read from the CDR3 is TGTGCCAGCAGTTGGGACACCTATGCT. Translating gives CASSWDTYA. The whole CDR3 sequence is CASSWDTYAEQFF.

This clone occurred many times. The gene symbols are mouse symbols. Read data end 4 residues before the CDR3 end; the end is taken from the germline J gene. The chain has TRBV14 and TRBJ2-1, with D possibly matching TRBD2 (6 bases). CDR1 and CDR2 from the germline V gene are SGHDT and FRDEAV. V was pared by 4 bases and J by 1 base, with 9 bases between. This CDR3 spans 14 amino acids. The part of the CDR3 DNA that was read is TGTGCCAGCAGTCGACTGGCGAACTATGCT. This translates into CASSRLANYA. The whole CDR3 protein is CASSRLANYAEQFF.

This clone is large. Gene names refer to mouse genes. With the read ending 4 residues before the CDR3 end, the germline J gene is used to fill in that end. The same CDR3 is also encoded by other DNA sequences in this sample. The chain carries TRBV29 and TRBJ2-5, with a weak D call TRBD1 (5 bases). This CDR3 has 13 amino acids. Per the germline V gene, CDR1 is MSHET and CDR2 is SYDVDS. CDR3 bases read: TGTGCTAGCAGTTTGCGACAGAAAGAC. Translation gives CASSLRQKD. In full, the CDR3 is CASSLRQKDTQYF.

This clone was recorded at least ten times. Mouse names are used for the genes. Read data end 4 residues before the CDR3 end; the end is taken from the germline J gene. The chain couples TRBV13-3 to TRBJ2-7; 8 nucleotides match TRBD2. Germline CDR1 NNHDY, CDR2 SYVADS. The length of the CDR3 is 15 residues. V was clipped by 0 bases and J by 0 bases; unmatched bases: 2. CDR3 protein: CASSDATGGSYEQYF. Incomplete CDR3 DNA: TGTGCCAGCAGTGATGCAACTGGGGGCTCCTAT.

This clone was detected ten times or more. Mouse names are used for the genes. The read ends 4 residues shy of where the CDR3 ends; the end is completed using the germline J gene. V is TRBV19 and J is TRBJ2-3; 10 bases are shared with TRBD1. This CDR3 is 13 amino acids long. V was clipped by 6 bases and J by 3 bases; unmatched bases: 1. CDR1 is FNHDT and CDR2 is SITEND in the germline V gene (reference sequence). The covered CDR3 bases are TGTGCCAGCACGGACAGGGGGGCAGAA. Translating it yields CASTDRGAE. The whole CDR3 protein is CASTDRGAETLYF.

The sample holds many counts of this clone. The database protein in TCRdb disagrees with the DNA translation at residue 13; the sequence shown here was translated from the DNA. Mouse germline and gene names are used. The read terminates 3 residues ahead of where the CDR3 ends, so the germline J gene completes it. The chain has TRBV14 and TRBJ1-6; 10 bases line up with TRBD1. TRBJ1-6 qualifies as an ORF whose function is uncertain. This CDR3 has 16 amino acids. Per germline, CDR1 SGHDT and CDR2 FRDEAV. V was clipped by 4 bases and J by 7 bases; unmatched bases: 8. CDR3 DNA, as far as it was read: TGTGCCAGCAGTCGTCCGGGACAGGGGAGGAATTCGCCC. Its translation is CASSRPGQGRNSP. The full CDR3 reads CASSRPGQGRNSPLYF.

This clone appeared a few times. Gene and germline names: mouse. From the germline J gene comes the end of the CDR3, since the read stops 4 residues before it. The chain joins TRBV13-2 to TRBJ2-5; 8 nucleotides agree with TRBD2. This CDR3 comprises 14 residues. Trimming took 7 bases from V and 2 from J; bases not matched to a gene: 6. The germline V gene has CDR1 NNHNN and CDR2 SYGAGS (reference sequence). Incomplete CDR3 DNA: TGTGCCAGCAGTATTTGGGGGGGCCAAGAC. It is translated as CASSIWGGQD. The full CDR3 sequence reads CASSIWGGQDTQYF.

There are many counts of this clone. All gene names here are mouse names. The read comes to an end 4 residues before the CDR3 does, leaving the germline J gene to fill in the end. V gene TRBV19 combines with J gene TRBJ1-4; D call uncertain. In germline, CDR1 is FNHDT, CDR2 SITEND (reference sequence). The CDR3 spans 11 residues. V lost 5 bases to trimming and J lost 4 bases, with 3 bases between them. The CDR3 is CASSYNERLFF. The covered CDR3 bases are TGTGCCAGCAGCTACAACGAA.

This clone counts as medium-sized. Genes and germline come from the mouse. The read finishes 4 residues shy of the CDR3 end, and the germline J gene is used to complete it. The V gene is TRBV1, the J gene TRBJ1-1; 7 positions match TRBD1. The CDR3 consists of 14 residues. Trimming at V came to 6 bases and at J to 0 bases, leaving 4 bases not matched to a gene. Germline assignment: CDR1 NSQYPW and CDR2 LRSPGD (reference sequence). Partial CDR3 DNA: TGCACCTGCAGCCCCGGGACAGCAAACACA. This gives the protein CTCSPGTANT. The entire CDR3 is CTCSPGTANTEVFF. The variable domain in full, completed from reference TRBV1 and TRBJ1-1, reads VTLLEQNPRWRLVPRGQAVNLRCILKNSQYPWMSWYQQDLQKQLQWLFTLRSPGDKEVKSLPGADYLATRVTDTELRLQVANMSQGRTLYCTCSPGTANTEVFFGKGTRLTVV.